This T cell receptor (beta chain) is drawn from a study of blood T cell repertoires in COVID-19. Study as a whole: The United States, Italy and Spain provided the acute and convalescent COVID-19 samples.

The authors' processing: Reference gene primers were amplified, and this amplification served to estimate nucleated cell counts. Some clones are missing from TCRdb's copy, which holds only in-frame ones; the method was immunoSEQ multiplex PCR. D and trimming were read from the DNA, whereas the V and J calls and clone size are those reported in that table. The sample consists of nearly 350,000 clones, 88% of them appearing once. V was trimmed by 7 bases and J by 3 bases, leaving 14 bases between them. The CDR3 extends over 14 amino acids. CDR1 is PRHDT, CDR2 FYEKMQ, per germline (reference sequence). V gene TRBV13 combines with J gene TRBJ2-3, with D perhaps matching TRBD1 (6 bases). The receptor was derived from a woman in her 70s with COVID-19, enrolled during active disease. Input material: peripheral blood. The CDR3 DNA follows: TGTGCCAGCAAAGAGGGGGTGGGGACAGATACGCAGTATTTT. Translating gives CASKEGVGTDTQYF.